These T cell receptor beta chains were read from a single sample in a study of blood T cell repertoires in COVID-19. Using immunoSEQ multiplex PCR, the repertoire was profiled, and TCRdb retains in-frame clones only, with some absent. The table records some 490,000 clones, about nine tenths of them present only once. Sequenced sample: PBMCs or T cells enriched from blood (not recorded which). All receptors derive from a woman in her sixties who had recovered from COVID-19. The CDR3 runs from the conserved cysteine through the conserved F or W. D genes are given only for firm matches. Some rows have no size entry. The others give once, few or many, or a class for an expanded clone.

j_gene: TRBJ2-2; abundance: NA; v_gene: TRBV14; d_gene: NA; CDR3nt: TGTGCCAGCAGCCCCCGACACGCCGGGGAGCTGTTTTTT; CDR3aa: CASSPRHAGELFF
j_gene: TRBJ2-1; abundance: NA; v_gene: TRBV12-3/TRBV12-4; d_gene: NA; CDR3nt: TGTGCCAGCAGTACAGGGACCCAAGGGGAGCAGTTCTTC; CDR3aa: CASSTGTQGEQFF
j_gene: TRBJ1-6; abundance: once; v_gene: TRBV30; d_gene: NA; CDR3nt: TGTGCCTGGGGTGACAAGGGGGAATCACCCCTCCACTTT; CDR3aa: CAWGDKGESPLHF
j_gene: TRBJ1-5; abundance: NA; v_gene: TRBV19; d_gene: NA; CDR3nt: TGTGCCAGTAGTCCCAGGGGAATGGGTAGAAATCAGCCCCAGCATTTT; CDR3aa: CASSPRGMGRNQPQHF
j_gene: TRBJ1-5; abundance: few; v_gene: TRBV2; d_gene: NA; CDR3nt: TGTGCCAGCAGTGACCCCAGGGGCAATCAGCCCCAGCATTTT; CDR3aa: CASSDPRGNQPQHF
j_gene: TRBJ2-7; abundance: NA; v_gene: TRBV11-2; d_gene: TRBD2; CDR3nt: TGTGCCAGCAGCTTAGAGCCTAGCGGGGGGGACCAGCAGTACTTC; CDR3aa: CASSLEPSGGDQQYF
j_gene: TRBJ2-3; abundance: NA; v_gene: TRBV5-1; d_gene: TRBD2; CDR3nt: TGCGCCAGCAGCTTGACCCTAGCGGGGGGCACAGATACGCAGTATTTT; CDR3aa: CASSLTLAGGTDTQYF
j_gene: TRBJ2-7; abundance: few; v_gene: TRBV4-1; d_gene: NA; CDR3nt: TGCGCCAGCAGCTACAGGGACACTGGGGACGAGCAGTACTTC; CDR3aa: CASSYRDTGDEQYF
j_gene: TRBJ2-1; abundance: NA; v_gene: TRBV11-2; d_gene: NA; CDR3nt: TGTGCCAGCAGCTTAAGAGGACCTACAGGGTCGGCTGAGCAGTTCTTC; CDR3aa: CASSLRGPTGSAEQFF
j_gene: TRBJ1-1; abundance: NA; v_gene: TRBV29-1; d_gene: NA; CDR3nt: TGCAGCGTTGAAGAGGAGTACGGTTCAAAAGCTTTCTTT; CDR3aa: CSVEEEYGSKAFF
j_gene: TRBJ1-2; abundance: NA; v_gene: TRBV12-3/TRBV12-4; d_gene: NA; CDR3nt: TGTGCCAGCAGCCGACAGTACTATGGCTACACCTTC; CDR3aa: CASSRQYYGYTF
j_gene: TRBJ2-3; abundance: few; v_gene: TRBV20-1; d_gene: TRBD2; CDR3nt: TGCAGTGCTAATGATATAGCGGGGGGCACAGATACGCAGTATTTT; CDR3aa: CSANDIAGGTDTQYF
j_gene: TRBJ2-2; abundance: once; v_gene: TRBV27; d_gene: NA; CDR3nt: TGTGCCAGCGGCCTTCAGCGCTTGAACACCGGGGAGCTGTTTTTT; CDR3aa: CASGLQRLNTGELFF
j_gene: TRBJ2-7; abundance: once; v_gene: TRBV18; d_gene: TRBD1; CDR3nt: TGTGCCAGCAAAGGGGGACAGGGCTACGAGCAGTACTTC; CDR3aa: CASKGGQGYEQYF
j_gene: TRBJ1-5; abundance: NA; v_gene: TRBV27; d_gene: NA; CDR3nt: TGTGCCAGCAGTTTCGTCGGAGATCAGCCCCAGCATTTT; CDR3aa: CASSFVGDQPQHF
j_gene: TRBJ2-1; abundance: NA; v_gene: TRBV27; d_gene: TRBD2; CDR3nt: TGTGCCAGCGGGCCTCTAGCGGGGGGTCCTAGCTCCTACAATGAGCAGTTCTTC; CDR3aa: CASGPLAGGPSSYNEQFF
j_gene: TRBJ2-1; abundance: NA; v_gene: TRBV27; d_gene: TRBD2; CDR3nt: TGTGCCAGCAGTTTTCGCCTGACTAGCGGGGGAGAGAATGAGCAGTTCTTC; CDR3aa: CASSFRLTSGGENEQFF
j_gene: TRBJ1-6; abundance: NA; v_gene: TRBV19; d_gene: TRBD1; CDR3nt: TGTGCCAGTAGCCGTGGACAGGGGGATAATTCACCCCTCCACTTT; CDR3aa: CASSRGQGDNSPLHF
j_gene: TRBJ1-2; abundance: NA; v_gene: TRBV5-4; d_gene: NA; CDR3nt: TGTGCCAGCAGAATTGGACAGAACTATGGCTACACCTTC; CDR3aa: CASRIGQNYGYTF
j_gene: TRBJ1-4; abundance: NA; v_gene: TRBV2; d_gene: NA; CDR3nt: TGTGCCAGCGGAGATGGAACTAATGAAAAACTGTTTTTT; CDR3aa: CASGDGTNEKLFF
j_gene: TRBJ2-7; abundance: NA; v_gene: TRBV5-4; d_gene: NA; CDR3nt: TGTGCCAGCAGCTTCGGAGGGAAAGAGGTCGAGCAGTACTTC; CDR3aa: CASSFGGKEVEQYF
j_gene: TRBJ1-5; abundance: NA; v_gene: TRBV5-1; d_gene: NA; CDR3nt: TGCGCCAGCAGCTTGGGGAGCAACCAGCCCCAGCATTTT; CDR3aa: CASSLGSNQPQHF
j_gene: TRBJ2-5; abundance: NA; v_gene: TRBV6-1; d_gene: NA; CDR3nt: TGTGCCAGCAGTGAAGCGGGCTACCCCCAAGAGACCCAGTACTTC; CDR3aa: CASSEAGYPQETQYF
j_gene: TRBJ2-7; abundance: NA; v_gene: TRBV11-2; d_gene: TRBD1; CDR3nt: TGTGCCAGCAGCTTCCTGATAACCGGGACAGGGAGCCCCTACGAGCAGTACTTC; CDR3aa: CASSFLITGTGSPYEQYF
j_gene: TRBJ1-2; abundance: NA; v_gene: TRBV6-6; d_gene: NA; CDR3nt: TGTGCCAGCACCGAGGACGGCAGTACGGGAGGCTACACCTTC; CDR3aa: CASTEDGSTGGYTF
j_gene: TRBJ1-2; abundance: NA; v_gene: TRBV30; d_gene: NA; CDR3nt: TGTGCCTGGCGGAATCCAGGGGTGGGGGGCTACACCTTC; CDR3aa: CAWRNPGVGGYTF
j_gene: TRBJ1-5; abundance: NA; v_gene: TRBV5-1; d_gene: TRBD1; CDR3nt: TGCGCCAGCAGCTGGGATGGGACAGGCAATCAGCCCCAGCATTTT; CDR3aa: CASSWDGTGNQPQHF
j_gene: TRBJ1-1; abundance: NA; v_gene: TRBV6-5; d_gene: TRBD1; CDR3nt: TGTGCCAGCAGGGACTACAGGGGGGGAGACACTGAAGCTTTCTTT; CDR3aa: CASRDYRGGDTEAFF
j_gene: TRBJ1-3; abundance: NA; v_gene: TRBV11-2; d_gene: TRBD1; CDR3nt: TGTGCCAGCAGCCTGACAGGGGGCGGTGGAAACACCATATATTTT; CDR3aa: CASSLTGGGGNTIYF
j_gene: TRBJ2-5; abundance: NA; v_gene: TRBV9; d_gene: NA; CDR3nt: TGTGCCAGCAGCGTAGGCTCAAGGGGGGAGACCCAGTACTTC; CDR3aa: CASSVGSRGETQYF
j_gene: TRBJ1-1; abundance: NA; v_gene: TRBV12-3/TRBV12-4; d_gene: NA; CDR3nt: TGTGCCAGCAGTTTCGGCGGGGGTTCTGTAGCTTTCTTT; CDR3aa: CASSFGGGSVAFF
j_gene: TRBJ2-1; abundance: once; v_gene: TRBV9; d_gene: NA; CDR3nt: TGTGCCAGCAGCGTTCTTGGGGGGGCCTCCTACAATGAGCAGTTCTTC; CDR3aa: CASSVLGGASYNEQFF
j_gene: TRBJ1-4; abundance: NA; v_gene: TRBV5-4; d_gene: TRBD1; CDR3nt: TGTGCCAGCAGCCCCCGGGAGGGGGCCGGGGAAAAACTGTTTTTT; CDR3aa: CASSPREGAGEKLFF
j_gene: TRBJ1-2; abundance: NA; v_gene: TRBV5-1; d_gene: NA; CDR3nt: TGCGCCAGCAGCTTGGAGGGGGACTATGGCTACACCTTC; CDR3aa: CASSLEGDYGYTF
j_gene: TRBJ1-6; abundance: once; v_gene: TRBV19; d_gene: NA; CDR3nt: TGTGCCAGTAGTATCACTATCAATTCACCCCTCCACTTT; CDR3aa: CASSITINSPLHF
j_gene: TRBJ2-1; abundance: few; v_gene: TRBV10-2; d_gene: TRBD2; CDR3nt: TGCGCCGTCGGGCGGGGGGAGTACAATGAGCAGTTCTTC; CDR3aa: CAVGRGEYNEQFF
j_gene: TRBJ1-1; abundance: NA; v_gene: TRBV5-6; d_gene: NA; CDR3nt: TGTGCCAGCAGCCCGATAGATAGGAACACTGAAGCTTTCTTT; CDR3aa: CASSPIDRNTEAFF
j_gene: TRBJ1-1; abundance: NA; v_gene: TRBV6-5; d_gene: TRBD1; CDR3nt: TGTGCCAGCGGAGGAACAGGGGGAACTGAAGCTTTCTTT; CDR3aa: CASGGTGGTEAFF
j_gene: TRBJ2-2; abundance: NA; v_gene: TRBV7-9; d_gene: TRBD1; CDR3nt: TGTGCCAGCAGCTTAGAGGGGGCACTTAACACCGGGGAGCTGTTTTTT; CDR3aa: CASSLEGALNTGELFF
j_gene: TRBJ2-3; abundance: once; v_gene: TRBV7-9; d_gene: TRBD1; CDR3nt: TGTGCCAGCAGTTCATCCAACAGGGGGCGCACAGATACGCAGTATTTT; CDR3aa: CASSSSNRGRTDTQYF
j_gene: TRBJ1-6; abundance: NA; v_gene: TRBV19; d_gene: NA; CDR3nt: TGTGCCAGTAGTGCTACAGGGAGCTCCTATAATTCACCCCTCCACTTT; CDR3aa: CASSATGSSYNSPLHF
j_gene: TRBJ1-5; abundance: NA; v_gene: TRBV18; d_gene: TRBD1; CDR3nt: TGTGCCAGCTCACCTCCCTCGGGACAGCGGCCGGGCAATCAGCCCCAGCATTTT; CDR3aa: CASSPPSGQRPGNQPQHF
j_gene: TRBJ1-1; abundance: NA; v_gene: TRBV18; d_gene: NA; CDR3nt: TGTGCCAGCTCCTCTAGTGCAGGGCTCAGCACTGAAGCTTTCTTT; CDR3aa: CASSSSAGLSTEAFF
j_gene: TRBJ2-5; abundance: NA; v_gene: TRBV7-2; d_gene: TRBD1; CDR3nt: TGTGCCAGCAGCTTCCGACAGGGCGGGTCTAAAGAGACCCAGTACTTC; CDR3aa: CASSFRQGGSKETQYF
j_gene: TRBJ2-2; abundance: NA; v_gene: TRBV2; d_gene: TRBD2; CDR3nt: TGTGCCAGCAGTGGTAGCGGGGGGTACATCGGGGAGCTGTTTTTT; CDR3aa: CASSGSGGYIGELFF
j_gene: TRBJ2-1; abundance: NA; v_gene: TRBV3-1/TRBV3-2; d_gene: TRBD2; CDR3nt: TGTGCCAGCAGCCAAGCACTAGCGGGGGTACCAATGAAGCAGTTCTTC; CDR3aa: CASSQALAGVPMKQFF
j_gene: TRBJ1-5; abundance: NA; v_gene: TRBV2; d_gene: NA; CDR3nt: TGTGCCAGCAGTGCAGGATATAGCAATCAGCCCCAGCATTTT; CDR3aa: CASSAGYSNQPQHF
j_gene: TRBJ2-2; abundance: NA; v_gene: TRBV28; d_gene: NA; CDR3nt: TGTGCCAGCAGTTTAGGAGCGCGGCTAATCGCGAACACCGGGGAGCTGTTTTTT; CDR3aa: CASSLGARLIANTGELFF
j_gene: TRBJ1-3; abundance: NA; v_gene: TRBV5-1; d_gene: NA; CDR3nt: TGCGCCAGCAGCTTGGCAGGGTCCAACTATGGAAACACCATATATTTT; CDR3aa: CASSLAGSNYGNTIYF
j_gene: TRBJ2-4; abundance: NA; v_gene: TRBV2; d_gene: TRBD2; CDR3nt: TGTGCCAGCTTCCCCCGGGAGGGGTCCACCAGAGCCAAAAACATTCAGTACTTC; CDR3aa: CASFPREGSTRAKNIQYF
j_gene: TRBJ1-1; abundance: NA; v_gene: TRBV6-5; d_gene: NA; CDR3nt: TGTGCCAGCAGTTCCCCGAGCAGGGAGGACACTGAAGCTTTCTTT; CDR3aa: CASSSPSREDTEAFF
j_gene: TRBJ2-7; abundance: NA; v_gene: TRBV10-3; d_gene: NA; CDR3nt: TGTGCCATCAAAGCCACACAGGGCGCCACTGCGGGCGAGCAGTACTTC; CDR3aa: CAIKATQGATAGEQYF
j_gene: TRBJ1-2; abundance: NA; v_gene: TRBV19; d_gene: NA; CDR3nt: TGTGCCAGTAATGCTGCGAGGGGGAACTATGGCTACACCTTC; CDR3aa: CASNAARGNYGYTF
j_gene: TRBJ1-4; abundance: NA; v_gene: TRBV18; d_gene: NA; CDR3nt: TGTGCCAGCTCACCGATGCAGGGCGATGAAAAACTGTTTTTT; CDR3aa: CASSPMQGDEKLFF